The 26 T cell receptor beta chains in this list originate from one sample, sequenced in a study of control samples from healthy donors and cancer patients. Profiling relied on immunoSEQ multiplex PCR, and the TCRdb table lists in-frame clones only, not all of them. The top ten clones hold around 5.1% of a sample with around 180,000 clones, around 88% of them seen once. Sequencing was performed on blood. The source of these receptors is a woman aged 25 to 39 in good health.

This clone was observed a single time. The rearrangement links TRBV7-2 to TRBJ2-3; D remains ambiguous. CDR3 length: 13 amino acids. Germline V gene data show CDR1 as SGHTA and CDR2 as FQGNSA. Trimming took off 3 bases at V and 1 base at J, with 5 bases between the two ends. CDR3 nucleotide sequence: TGTGCCAGCAGCTTCCGGGGCACAGATACGCAGTATTTT. Translating it yields CASSFRGTDTQYF.

The chain recombines TRBV5-5 with TRBJ2-7; 8 nucleotides align to TRBD1. The CDR3 runs 16 residues. The junction had 9 bases not matched to a gene; V was cut back by 3 bases and J by 1 base. Looked up from germline, CDR1 is SGHKS and CDR2 is YYEKEE (reference sequence). The CDR3 spells CASSSPRDRPSYEQYF. The DNA for the CDR3 is TGTGCCAGCAGCTCCCCCCGGGACAGGCCGTCCTACGAGCAGTACTTC.

This chain links TRBV9 with TRBJ2-2; D possibly uses TRBD1 or TRBD2 (7 bases each). Per the germline V gene, CDR1 is SGDLS and CDR2 is YYNGEE. Trimming pared 4 bases from V and 2 bases from J, leaving 18 bases between. The CDR3 contains 17 residues. The CDR3 reads CASSSRGRGRNTGELFF. In nucleotides, the CDR3 is TGTGCCAGCAGCTCCCGTGGGAGGGGGCGCAACACCGGGGAGCTGTTTTTT.

There are a few counts of this clone. This chain uses TRBV20-1 with TRBJ2-7; D uncertain. Germline CDR1 and CDR2: DFQATT and SNEGSKA (reference sequence). V was clipped by 5 bases and J by 3 bases, with 8 bases between them. This CDR3 region has 11 residues. CDR3: CSAGRNYEQYF. In DNA form, the CDR3 reads TGCAGTGCTGGACGTAACTACGAGCAGTACTTC.

In nucleotides, the CDR3 is TGTGCCAGCAGTGATATTACTAGCGGTCTATCCTACGAGCAGTACTTC. It is translated as CASSDITSGLSYEQYF. The V call is TRBV28, the J call TRBJ2-7; 8 nucleotides agree with TRBD2. From germline, CDR1 is MDHEN and CDR2 SYDVKM. CDR3 length: 16 residues. With V trimmed by 5 bases and J by 1 base, 10 bases remained unmatched.

The gene calls are TRBV9 and TRBJ1-5; D uncertain. CDR3 length: 17 residues. The germline gives CDR1 SGDLS, CDR2 YYNGEE. V was cut by 7 bases and J by 1 base, with 21 bases left in between. Here the CDR3 reads CASVSAMGYISNQPQHF. DNA for the CDR3: TGTGCCAGCGTGTCGGCCATGGGGTATATCAGCAATCAGCCCCAGCATTTT.

CDR3 DNA: TGTGCCAGCAGCGTAGGGGACTGGGGGGAGACCCAGTACTTC. Translation: CASSVGDWGETQYF. The chain uses TRBV9 and TRBJ2-5, with D perhaps TRBD2 (6 bases). In germline, CDR1 is SGDLS, CDR2 YYNGEE. The CDR3 sequence is 14 residues long. V lost 0 bases and J 5 bases, leaving 11 bases between the germline ends. Combining the CDR3 with reference TRBV9 and TRBJ2-5 gives the whole variable domain DSGVTQTPKHLITATGQRVTLRCSPRSGDLSVYWYQQSLDQGLQFLIQYYNGEERAKGNILERFSAQQFPDLHSELNLSSLELGDSALYFCASSVGDWGETQYFGPGTRLLVL.

The genes are TRBV2 and TRBJ2-1, with 10 bases fitting TRBD2. The CDR3 is 17 amino acids. Per the germline V gene, CDR1 is SNHLY and CDR2 is FYNNEI. Unmatched junction bases numbered 3, after V lost 1 base and J lost 0 bases. The CDR3 coding sequence is TGTGCCAGCAGTGAAGGAGCGGGGGGGAGCTCCTACAATGAGCAGTTCTTC. This gives the protein CASSEGAGGSSYNEQFF.

The V and J genes are TRBV9 and TRBJ2-5, with D hard to call. The V gene lost 0 bases and the J gene lost 5 bases, with 14 bases spanning the gap. The CDR3 has 15 residues. Germline V lookup: CDR1 SGDLS, CDR2 YYNGEE. DNA of the CDR3: TGTGCCAGCAGCGTAGGGTCTAGGGATGGGGAGACCCAGTACTTC. This codes for CASSVGSRDGETQYF.

V is TRBV6-5 and J is TRBJ2-3; D is possibly TRBD2 (5 bases). Germline V gene data show CDR1 as MNHEY and CDR2 as SVGAGI. Trimming left V 10 bases short and J 1 base short, with 12 bases between. The CDR3 extends over 13 amino acids. The CDR3 nucleotides are TGTGCCACGAATCGGGATCGCACAGATACGCAGTATTTT. This gives the protein CATNRDRTDTQYF.

The V call is TRBV19, the J call TRBJ1-1; 10 nucleotides line up with TRBD1. J gave up 6 bases and V 2 bases, and 12 bases lay outside the gene matches. CDR3 length: 17 amino acids. CDR1 and CDR2 (germline): LNHDA, SQIVND (reference sequence). CDR3 coding DNA: TGTGCCAGTAGTATATTGACAGGGGGCTTGACTGAGCCTGAAGCTTTCTTT. This translates into CASSILTGGLTEPEAFF.

There are a few counts of this clone. The chain links TRBV30 to TRBJ2-1, with a possible D match to TRBD2 (6 bases). The ends were cut back, 4 bases at V and 6 bases at J, with 13 bases in the middle. CDR3 length equals 13 residues. The V gene's germline CDR1 is GTSNPN and CDR2 SVGIG (reference sequence). CDR3 DNA: TGTGCCTGGATGGCGGGACTTCTCAATGAGCAGTTCTTC. As protein: CAWMAGLLNEQFF.

This chain connects TRBV27 to TRBJ1-2; D is unresolved. CDR3 size: 13 residues. The V gene's germline CDR1 is MNHEY and CDR2 SMNVEV (reference sequence). Trimming left V 2 bases short and J 4 bases short, with 8 bases between. For the CDR3, the DNA is TGTGCCAGCAGTTTAGGGAGGGCCTATGGCTACACCTTC. Translating it yields CASSLGRAYGYTF.

This chain joins TRBV18 and TRBJ1-1, with TRBD1 matching 7 bases. J was trimmed by 5 bases and V by 3 bases; bases with no gene match: 9. Germline V gives CDR1 KGHSH, CDR2 LQKENI. This CDR3 has 15 amino acids. In DNA, the CDR3 is TGTGCCAGCTCACCGCCCGGGACAGTAGATACTGAAGCTTTCTTT. Its protein product is CASSPPGTVDTEAFF.

This chain uses TRBV9 with TRBJ2-1; TRBD2 matches at 9 bases. CDR1 and CDR2 (germline): SGDLS, YYNGEE. The ends lost 5 bases at V and 3 bases at J; junction bases unmatched: 6. The CDR3 covers 15 residues. For the CDR3, the DNA is TGTGCCAGCAGTAAGGGTAGCGGGGGCTACAATGAGCAGTTCTTC. It codes for CASSKGSGGYNEQFF. The variable domain in full, completed from reference TRBV9 and TRBJ2-1, reads DSGVTQTPKHLITATGQRVTLRCSPRSGDLSVYWYQQSLDQGLQFLIQYYNGEERAKGNILERFSAQQFPDLHSELNLSSLELGDSALYFCASSKGSGGYNEQFFGPGTRLTVL.

V and J are TRBV5-4 and TRBJ2-3; 8 bases are shared with TRBD2. CDR3 size: 18 residues. Losses at the gene ends were 4 bases for V and 2 bases for J; bases not matched to a gene: 15. Germline CDR1 reads SGHNT; CDR2 reads YYREEE (reference sequence). In DNA, the CDR3 is TGTGCCAGCAGCCCCCGGGGGGGTCTAGCGGCAATCACAGATACGCAGTATTTT. It codes for CASSPRGGLAAITDTQYF.

The chain carries TRBV5-4 and TRBJ2-5; TRBD2 matches 10 bases. CDR1 is SGHNT and CDR2 is YYREEE in the germline V gene (reference sequence). V shed 0 bases and J 3 bases; nucleotides not matched to a gene: 2. This CDR3 has 15 amino acids. The CDR3 sequence: CASSLDGLAEETQYF. CDR3 sequence (DNA): TGTGCCAGCAGCTTGGATGGACTAGCGGAAGAGACCCAGTACTTC.

The V call is TRBV25-1, the J call TRBJ1-2; weak D call: TRBD1 (6 bases). This CDR3 has 12 residues. Trimming removed 5 bases at V and 8 bases at J, with 12 bases between. Germline V gene lookup returns CDR1 MGHDK and CDR2 SYGVNS. The DNA for the CDR3 is TGTGCCAGCAGTAAGGGGGTGGGCGGCTACACCTTC. Translated: CASSKGVGGYTF.

The CDR3 protein is CASSQVAVQGYEQYF. CDR3 nucleotide sequence: TGCGCCAGCAGCCAAGTAGCAGTACAGGGGTACGAGCAGTACTTC. V gene TRBV4-1 combines with J gene TRBJ2-7, with TRBD1 matching 7 bases. This CDR3 is built from 15 residues. CDR1 and CDR2 from the germline V gene are MGHRA and YSYEKL. J lost 4 bases, V lost 1 base, and 7 bases had no gene match.

The chain joins TRBV7-9 to TRBJ2-5; D assignment may be TRBD1 or TRBD2 (5 bases each). The germline V gene encodes CDR1 SEHNR and CDR2 FQNEAQ (reference sequence). V was trimmed by 5 bases and J by 5 bases, leaving 15 bases between them. The CDR3 totals 14 residues. The CDR3 coding sequence is TGTGCCAGCAGCCCCGGGACCATGGGGGAGACCCAGTACTTC. Translating gives CASSPGTMGETQYF. Based on the CDR3 plus reference TRBV7-9 and TRBJ2-5, the full variable domain is DTGVSQNPRHKITKRGQNVTFRCDPISEHNRLYWYRQTLGQGPEFLTYFQNEAQLEKSRLLSDRFSAERPKGSFSTLEIQRTEQGDSAMYLCASSPGTMGETQYFGPGTRLLVL.

The J gene is TRBJ2-1, the V gene TRBV19, with TRBD2 matching 9 bases. Trimming removed 6 bases from V and 12 bases from J; junction bases left unmatched: 12. Germline-derived CDR1 and CDR2 are LNHDA and SQIVND (reference sequence). CDR3 length: 14 residues. CDR3 residues: CASRPSGAAAGQFF. CDR3 nucleotide sequence: TGTGCCAGTAGACCTAGCGGGGCCGCGGCGGGGCAGTTCTTC.

The V gene is TRBV2, the J gene TRBJ2-7; TRBD1 agrees at 8 bases. The V gene end was trimmed by 10 bases and the J gene end by 0 bases; junction bases not matched to a gene: 38. Germline lookup yields CDR1 SNHLY and CDR2 FYNNEI. There are 24 residues in the CDR3. Here the CDR3 reads CATSKTQGAVNTNRGGITSYEQYF. CDR3 DNA: TGTGCCACCTCAAAAACCCAGGGGGCTGTCAACACGAACCGGGGCGGGATTACCTCCTACGAGCAGTACTTC.

V gene TRBV6-4 combines with J gene TRBJ2-3; TRBD1 agrees at 7 bases. Trimming at V came to 7 bases and at J to 2 bases, leaving 6 bases not matched to a gene. The germline V gene has CDR1 MRHNA and CDR2 SNTAGT. The CDR3 totals 14 residues. As DNA, the CDR3 is TGTGCCAGCAAAAGGGGGCTAGACACAGATACGCAGTATTTT. Protein product: CASKRGLDTDTQYF.

This sequence joins TRBV5-4 and TRBJ1-1; D is undetermined. CDR3 length equals 16 residues. Trimming removed 0 bases from V and 2 bases from J, with 14 bases in between. Germline CDR1 and CDR2: SGHNT and YYREEE (reference sequence). The CDR3 loop is CASSLAARFINTEAFF. The CDR3 DNA reads TGTGCCAGCAGCTTGGCGGCGCGGTTTATTAACACTGAAGCTTTCTTT. Supplemented by reference TRBV5-4 and TRBJ1-1, the full variable domain reads ETGVTQSPTHLIKTRGQQVTLRCSSQSGHNTVSWYQQALGQGPQFIFQYYREEENGRGNFPPRFSGLQFPNYSSELNVNALELDDSALYLCASSLAARFINTEAFFGQGTRLTVV.

This rearrangement joins TRBV28 to TRBJ2-5; no firm D call. CDR3 length: 12 residues. Trimming pared 4 bases from V and 5 bases from J, leaving 8 bases between. The germline CDR1 and CDR2 sequences are MDHEN and SYDVKM. The CDR3 region is CASSSTVETQYF. CDR3 nucleotide sequence: TGTGCCAGCAGTTCGACCGTGGAGACCCAGTACTTC.

The genes are TRBV4-1 and TRBJ2-4; 10 bases are a match to TRBD1. This CDR3 contains 15 residues. The V gene's germline CDR1 is MGHRA and CDR2 YSYEKL. V was pared by 4 bases and J by 5 bases, with 5 bases of the junction left unmatched. CDR3 coding DNA: TGCGCCAGCAGCCCCTTGGACAGGGGGGAAAACATTCAGTACTTC. Its translation is CASSPLDRGENIQYF.